The clone carrying this T cell receptor beta chain has ten or more counts. The antigen is unknown. These data belong to a study of T-cell reconstitution after alpha-beta-depleted transplantation in children. Unique molecular identifiers were built into the TCRbeta library. TCRdb reprocessed the PCR reads with MiXCR, giving one entry per CDR3 protein. This sample has roughly 400,000 distinct CDR3 sequences; about 45% occur once, and the top ten carry approximately 30%. The CDR3 loop spans 14 amino acids. Germline V gene lookup returns CDR1 SGHTA and CDR2 FQGTGA. V gave up 5 bases and J gave up 0 bases, with 8 bases separating them. Findings and caveats of the study: After transplant, at about two months, alpha-beta T cells were reportedly derived from several hundred expanded graft clones.

The genes are TRBV7-3 and TRBJ2-1; D is undetermined. Material: PBMCs, obtained before TCRalphabeta/CD19-depleted stem cell transplant. The origin of this receptor is a girl aged 2 to 9 with aplastic anemia, due to receive a stem cell transplant. The CDR3 nucleotides read TGTGCCAGCAGCGAAGACTTCTCCTACAATGAGCAGTTCTTC. Its translation: CASSEDFSYNEQFF.